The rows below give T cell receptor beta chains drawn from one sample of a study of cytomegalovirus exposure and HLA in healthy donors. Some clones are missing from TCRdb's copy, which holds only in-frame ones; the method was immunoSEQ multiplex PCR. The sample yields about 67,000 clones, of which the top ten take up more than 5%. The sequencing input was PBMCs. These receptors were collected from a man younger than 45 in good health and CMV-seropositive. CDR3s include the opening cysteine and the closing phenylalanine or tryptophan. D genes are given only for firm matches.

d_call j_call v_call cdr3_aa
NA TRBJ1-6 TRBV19 CASRPMERDNSPLHF
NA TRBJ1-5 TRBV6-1 CASRGHPSNQPQHF
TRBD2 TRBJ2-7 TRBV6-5 CASSGGASGSYEQYF
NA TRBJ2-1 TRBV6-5 CASSYGELGYEQFF
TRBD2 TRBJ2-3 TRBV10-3 CAIRASGIADTQYF
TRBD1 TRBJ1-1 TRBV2 CASREGAAFF
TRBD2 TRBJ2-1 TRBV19 CASSISGGSYNEQFF
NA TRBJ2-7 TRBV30 CAWSVLSSSYEQYF
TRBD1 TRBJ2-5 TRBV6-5 CASSRTGRWETQYF
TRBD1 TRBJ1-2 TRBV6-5 CASSYMGQGDQYGYTF
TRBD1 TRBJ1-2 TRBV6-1 CASITQGTGNYGYTF
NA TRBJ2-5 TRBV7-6 CASSFVNGRETQYF
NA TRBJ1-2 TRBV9 CASSVQQGGGYTF
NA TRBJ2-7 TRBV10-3 CAIGQEALGEQYF
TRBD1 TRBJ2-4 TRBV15 CATSRDGPGQGGNIQYF
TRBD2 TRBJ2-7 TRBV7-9 CASSNRLAGSLYEQYF
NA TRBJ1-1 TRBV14 CASSRSGWGDTEAFF
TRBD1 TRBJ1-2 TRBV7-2 CASSLMGQRGYTF
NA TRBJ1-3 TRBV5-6 CASSSGTLEGNTIYF
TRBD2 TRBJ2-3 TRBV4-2 CASTGEGSTDTQYF
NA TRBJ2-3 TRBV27 CAPPAGTPTDTQYF
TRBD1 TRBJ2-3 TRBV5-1 CASSAGGSSTDTQYF
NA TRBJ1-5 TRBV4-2 CASSQSGTDNQPQHF
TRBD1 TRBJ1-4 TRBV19 CASSTEGQGPEKLFF
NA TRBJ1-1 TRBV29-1 CSVEDRVGRPEAFF
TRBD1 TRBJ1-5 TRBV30 CAWSRTGASNQPQHF
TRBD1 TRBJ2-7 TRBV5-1 CASSSGQLPYEQYF
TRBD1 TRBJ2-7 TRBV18 CASSPSRGHHEQYF
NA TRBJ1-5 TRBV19 CASSIGQGAYNQPQHF
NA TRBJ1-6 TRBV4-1 CASSQERGTNSPLHF
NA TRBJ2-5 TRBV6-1 CASSRDIGEETQYF
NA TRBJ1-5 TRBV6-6 CASSPREKSQPQHF
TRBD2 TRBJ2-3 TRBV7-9 CASSLGILAGLDTQYF
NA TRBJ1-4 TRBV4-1 CASGRLLGGEKLFF
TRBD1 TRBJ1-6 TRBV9 CASSRQGEDSPLHF
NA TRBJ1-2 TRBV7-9 CASSLGFTDTPFGYTF
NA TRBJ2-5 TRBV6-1 CASRSLALLRETQYF
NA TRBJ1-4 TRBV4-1 CASRGETGDEKLFF
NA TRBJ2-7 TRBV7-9 CASSLVTGNYEQYF
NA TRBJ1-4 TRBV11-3 CASSLRGSSYEKLFF
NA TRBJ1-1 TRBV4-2 CASSLFPEATEAFF
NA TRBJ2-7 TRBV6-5 CASSPTGQWIDEQYF
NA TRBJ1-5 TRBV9 CASSGGGAGNQPQHF
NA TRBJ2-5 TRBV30 CACVAGYQETQYF
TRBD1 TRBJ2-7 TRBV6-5 CASKRDRDGYEQYF
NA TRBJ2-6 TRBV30 CAWSKLGGSGTNVLTF
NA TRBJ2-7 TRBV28 CASSATGTYYEQYF
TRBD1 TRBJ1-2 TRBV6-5 CASSYSDRVSGYTF
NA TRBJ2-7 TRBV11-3 CASSFRQEASYEQYF
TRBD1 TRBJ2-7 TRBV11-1 CASGQGTGDEQYF
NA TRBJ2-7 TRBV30 CAWSTLRVAVPNSYEQYF
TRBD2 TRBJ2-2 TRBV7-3 CASSPTSGVGGELFF
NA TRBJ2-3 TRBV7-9 CASSSSDTQYF
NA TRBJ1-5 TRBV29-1 CSVAQNSNQPQHF
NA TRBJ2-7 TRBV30 CAWSALVGDRPYEQYF
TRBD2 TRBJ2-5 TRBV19 CASSRLAGGFVYF
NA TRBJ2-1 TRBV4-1 CASSKGPSSDNEQFF